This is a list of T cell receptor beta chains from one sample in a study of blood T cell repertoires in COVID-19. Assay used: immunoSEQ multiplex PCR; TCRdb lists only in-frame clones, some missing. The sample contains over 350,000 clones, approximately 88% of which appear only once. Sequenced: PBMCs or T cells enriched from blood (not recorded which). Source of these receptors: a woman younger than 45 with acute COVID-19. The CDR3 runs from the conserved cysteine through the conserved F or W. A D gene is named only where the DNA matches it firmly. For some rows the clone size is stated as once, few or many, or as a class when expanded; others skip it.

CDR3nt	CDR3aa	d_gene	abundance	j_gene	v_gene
TGTGCCAGCAGCTTATCTACTGGGGAGAAATATAGCAATCAGCCCCAGCATTTT	CASSLSTGEKYSNQPQHF	NA	NA	TRBJ1-5	TRBV7-8
TGCGCCAGCCGGACCCGGACGGGGGGTCCTGGCGAGCAGTACTTC	CASRTRTGGPGEQYF	TRBD2	NA	TRBJ2-7	TRBV5-1
TGCGCCAGCAGTGTCGGGGTTGTTAGTAATGAGCAGTTCTTC	CASSVGVVSNEQFF	NA	few	TRBJ2-1	TRBV10-2
TGTGCCAGCAGTGACTCCCGGCCGGGGGTGGGCGAGCAGTACTTC	CASSDSRPGVGEQYF	NA	NA	TRBJ2-7	TRBV6-4
TGTGCCATCAGCCCCGACCAGGGGGAGACCCAGTACTTC	CAISPDQGETQYF	NA	NA	TRBJ2-5	TRBV10-3
TGTGCCAGCAGTCTAGCGTCCTTGGCGGAGACCCAGTACTTC	CASSLASLAETQYF	NA	NA	TRBJ2-5	TRBV6-2/TRBV6-3
TGCGCCAGCAGTCCCGACAGGTACTATGGCTACACCTTC	CASSPDRYYGYTF	NA	NA	TRBJ1-2	TRBV5-1
TGTGCCAGCAGCGAGCTCTCCCTTCCAGCGTCTGGGGAGCAGTTCTTC	CASSELSLPASGEQFF	NA	NA	TRBJ2-1	TRBV9
TGCGCCAGTAACCGGGAGACAGATTCACCCCTCCACTTT	CASNRETDSPLHF	NA	NA	TRBJ1-6	TRBV10-2
TGTGCCAGCAGCAAAGAAGCGGGAGCTGGCTACGAGCAGTACTTC	CASSKEAGAGYEQYF	TRBD2	NA	TRBJ2-7	TRBV11-2
TGCGCCAGCGCCAGGCGGGGGGGCCAGGAGACCCAGTACTTC	CASARRGGQETQYF	TRBD2	NA	TRBJ2-5	TRBV4-1
TGTGCCAGTCGGGGGATCAATCAGCCCCAGCATTTT	CASRGINQPQHF	NA	NA	TRBJ1-5	TRBV6-5
TGTGCCAGTAGGGATACCCTGAGGGGAGGGGCCCCAGATACGCAGTATTTT	CASRDTLRGGAPDTQYF	TRBD2	NA	TRBJ2-3	TRBV19
TGCGCCAGCAGCCAAGATGAGGGCCGAATGGCTTTCTTT	CASSQDEGRMAFF	NA	NA	TRBJ1-1	TRBV4-1
TGTGCCAGCAGCTTAGACTCTACGGACAGGGGACGCCAGTACTTC	CASSLDSTDRGRQYF	TRBD1	NA	TRBJ2-5	TRBV7-6
TGTGCCAGCAGTTACCAACAGGGGTTCACAGATACGCAGTATTTT	CASSYQQGFTDTQYF	TRBD1	NA	TRBJ2-3	TRBV6-2/TRBV6-3
TGTGCCAGCAGCCCCCGGAGCCCGACGTACACAGATACGCAGTATTTT	CASSPRSPTYTDTQYF	NA	NA	TRBJ2-3	TRBV9
TGTGCCAGCAGCCCCTACCCCCGGGACAGCCAAGAGACCCAGTACTTC	CASSPYPRDSQETQYF	TRBD1	NA	TRBJ2-5	TRBV7-9